The rows below give T cell receptor beta chains drawn from one sample of a study of T cells after yellow fever vaccination. TCRdb processed the 5' RACE reads anew with MiXCR; each CDR3 protein has one entry. The top ten hold 15% to 20% of the sample, which has 500,000 to 650,000 distinct CDR3 sequences, around 17% seen once. Sequencing was performed on PBMCs, taken roughly 5 days after the first yellow fever vaccination. These receptors were collected from a man between 18 and 35 years old who received the YFV17D yellow fever vaccine. The CDR3 runs from the conserved cysteine through the conserved F or W. A D gene is named only where the DNA matches it firmly. Expanded clones are given a class, and other clones once, few, many or no size at all.

TRBV5-1	NA	TRBJ1-5	NA	CASTYTKRDQPQHF	TGCGCCAGCACCTACACCAAGCGAGATCAGCCCCAGCATTTT
TRBV24-1	NA	TRBJ2-5	few	CATSGPSDGQETQYF	TGTGCCACCAGTGGCCCCAGCGATGGCCAAGAGACCCAGTACTTC
TRBV9	TRBD1	TRBJ1-6	few	CASGLTGETSPLHF	TGTGCCAGCGGATTAACAGGGGAAACTTCACCCCTCCACTTT
TRBV4-3	NA	TRBJ1-1	few	CASSQAGWTEAFF	TGCGCCAGCAGCCAGGCTGGATGGACTGAAGCTTTCTTT
TRBV10-3	TRBD1	TRBJ1-5	NA	CAISDRGPSQPQHF	TGTGCCATCAGCGACAGGGGGCCGAGTCAGCCCCAGCATTTT
TRBV20-1	TRBD1	TRBJ1-3	NA	CSARGRTGRAWGNTIYF	TGCAGTGCTAGGGGGCGGACAGGGAGAGCTTGGGGAAACACCATATATTTT
TRBV7-9	TRBD2	TRBJ2-3	few	CASSQGLAVLTDTQYF	TGTGCCAGCAGTCAGGGACTAGCGGTACTCACAGATACGCAGTATTTT
TRBV28	NA	TRBJ2-2	NA	CASSLLVGDTGELFF	TGTGCCAGCAGTTTATTGGTGGGAGACACCGGGGAGCTGTTTTTT
TRBV7-3	NA	TRBJ2-5	NA	CASSRGPGGETQYF	TGTGCCAGCAGCCGGGGTCCCGGTGGAGAGACCCAGTACTTC
TRBV5-1	NA	TRBJ2-4	NA	CASSLAPTGPGNIQYF	TGCGCCAGCAGCTTGGCTCCCACAGGCCCCGGTAACATTCAGTACTTC
TRBV7-2	NA	TRBJ2-1	NA	CASSPGRAYNEQFF	TGTGCCAGCAGCCCGGGCAGGGCTTACAATGAGCAGTTCTTC
TRBV6-5	NA	TRBJ2-7	NA	CASSYSRQTYIGDHEQYF	TGTGCCAGCAGTTATTCCCGCCAAACTTATATCGGGGACCACGAGCAGTACTTC
TRBV7-9	NA	TRBJ2-1	NA	CASSLGGSGVYNEQFF	TGTGCCAGCAGCCTAGGGGGGTCGGGAGTCTACAATGAGCAGTTCTTC
TRBV4-1	NA	TRBJ2-4	NA	CASSQGGTAKNIQYF	TGCGCCAGCAGCCAAGGCGGGACCGCCAAAAACATTCAGTACTTC
TRBV27	TRBD1	TRBJ2-3	few	CASTPGDRAWSDTQYF	TGTGCCAGCACTCCTGGGGACAGGGCTTGGTCAGATACGCAGTATTTT
TRBV18	NA	TRBJ1-2	few	CASSHTEGQAYGYTF	TGTGCCAGCTCTCACACGGAAGGACAAGCCTATGGCTACACCTTC
TRBV7-8	TRBD2	TRBJ2-3	few	CASSHALAGGMSDTQYF	TGTGCCAGCAGCCACGCACTAGCGGGGGGAATGTCAGATACGCAGTATTTT
TRBV5-6	NA	TRBJ1-4	many	CASSLVRDYEKLFF	TGTGCCAGCAGCTTGGTCAGGGACTATGAAAAACTGTTTTTT
TRBV7-7	NA	TRBJ2-1	NA	CASSLGRAANEQFF	TGTGCTAGCAGCTTAGGGCGGGCAGCAAATGAGCAGTTCTTC
TRBV27	NA	TRBJ1-5	few	CASSWGIDQPQHF	TGTGCCAGCAGTTGGGGGATCGATCAGCCCCAGCATTTT
TRBV7-2	TRBD2	TRBJ2-2	many	CASRLGGTGELFF	TGTGCCAGCAGACTCGGGGGGACCGGGGAGCTGTTTTTT
TRBV7-9	TRBD1	TRBJ2-7	NA	CASSLIGQGYEQYF	TGTGCCAGCAGCTTAATAGGACAGGGCTACGAGCAGTACTTC
TRBV24-1	NA	TRBJ2-1	NA	CATSDSQYKQFF	TGTGCCACCAGTGATTCCCAATATAAGCAGTTCTTC
TRBV11-2	NA	TRBJ2-1	NA	CASSLENLAKRRFF	TGTGCCAGCAGCTTAGAAAATCTAGCAAAGCGTCGGTTCTTC
TRBV18	TRBD1	TRBJ1-1	many	CASSPQGTANTEAFF	TGTGCCAGCTCACCACAAGGGACAGCGAACACTGAAGCTTTCTTT
TRBV6-1	TRBD1	TRBJ2-2	NA	CASQQGANGELFF	TGTGCCAGTCAACAGGGGGCGAACGGGGAGCTGTTTTTT
TRBV12-3/TRBV12-4	NA	TRBJ2-2	NA	CASSRQGHNTGELFF	TGTGCCAGCAGCCGCCAGGGACATAACACCGGGGAGCTGTTTTTT
TRBV6-5	NA	TRBJ1-5	few	CASSYTGLAQPQHF	TGTGCCAGCAGCTATACAGGGTTGGCGCAGCCCCAGCATTTT
TRBV12-3/TRBV12-4	TRBD1	TRBJ2-1	few	CASRQDRGRRVFF	TGTGCCAGCAGACAGGACAGGGGGCGAAGAGTATTCTTC
TRBV6-2/TRBV6-3	NA	TRBJ1-1	few	CASSYPGRGVAFF	TGTGCCAGCAGTTATCCGGGGCGCGGCGTAGCTTTCTTT
TRBV7-2	TRBD1	TRBJ1-5	few	CASRAQGTKEPQHF	TGTGCCAGCAGAGCACAGGGGACAAAAGAACCCCAGCATTTT
TRBV6-4	NA	TRBJ2-3	many	CASRAAPSTDTQYF	TGTGCCAGCCGGGCGGCCCCTAGCACAGATACGCAGTATTTT
TRBV14	NA	TRBJ2-1	few	CASSQDWDTDNNEQFF	TGTGCCAGCAGCCAAGATTGGGACACAGACAACAATGAGCAGTTCTTC
TRBV12-3/TRBV12-4	NA	TRBJ2-2	many	CASRINRGGTGELFF	TGTGCCAGCAGGATCAACAGGGGGGGCACCGGGGAGCTGTTTTTT
TRBV25-1	TRBD1	TRBJ2-1	NA	CASTGGQSYNEQFF	TGTGCCAGTACAGGGGGCCAGTCCTACAATGAGCAGTTCTTC
TRBV25-1	NA	TRBJ1-1	NA	CASSELYTNTEAFF	TGTGCCAGCAGTGAATTGTACACGAACACTGAAGCTTTCTTT